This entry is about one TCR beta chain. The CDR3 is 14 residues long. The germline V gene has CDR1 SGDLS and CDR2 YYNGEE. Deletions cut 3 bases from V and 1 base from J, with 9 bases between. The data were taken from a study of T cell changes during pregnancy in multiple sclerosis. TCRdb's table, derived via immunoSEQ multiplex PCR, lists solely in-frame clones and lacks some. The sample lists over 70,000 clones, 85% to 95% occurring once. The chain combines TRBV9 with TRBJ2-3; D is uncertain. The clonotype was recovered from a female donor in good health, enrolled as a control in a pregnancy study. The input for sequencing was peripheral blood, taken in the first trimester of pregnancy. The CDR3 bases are TGTGCCAGCAGCGCCATAGCTGGCACAGATACGCAGTATTTT. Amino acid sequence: CASSAIAGTDTQYF.